Following are 10 T cell receptor beta chains from one sample sequenced in a study of blood T cell repertoires in COVID-19. This table comes from immunoSEQ multiplex PCR, and its TCRdb copy is limited to in-frame clones, with some not included. Among about 75,000 clones, about four fifths were seen once, and the ten largest hold about 5%. Material for sequencing was peripheral blood. The source of these receptors is a woman of 80 years or more with active or convalescent COVID-19.

The chain employs TRBV4-3 and TRBJ1-2; D gene uncertain. CDR1 and CDR2 (germline): LGHNA, YSLEER. CDR3 length: 13 amino acids. V was cut by 0 bases and J by 6 bases, with 8 bases left in between. CDR3 amino acids: CASSQDSRNGYTF. Written as DNA, the CDR3 is TGCGCCAGCAGCCAAGATTCGCGTAATGGCTACACCTTC.

The CDR3 DNA reads as TGTGCCAGCTCACCGGTCCTGGGAGACTTGGGTGAAAAACTGTTTTTT. This gives the protein CASSPVLGDLGEKLFF. The V gene is TRBV18, the J gene TRBJ1-4; D unresolved. The germline gives CDR1 KGHSH, CDR2 LQKENI. V was trimmed by 3 bases and J by 7 bases, leaving 18 bases between them. This CDR3 is 16 amino acids long.

This chain joins TRBV19 and TRBJ2-5; D is undetermined. Germline CDR1 LNHDA, CDR2 SQIVND (reference sequence). Between the trimmed V and J ends, which lost 3 bases and 1 base, there was a span of 15 bases. This CDR3 is 16 amino acids long. In nucleotides, the CDR3 is TGTGCCAGTAGTATCCCTGAGGATACATCCCAAGAGACCCAGTACTTC. This gives the protein CASSIPEDTSQETQYF.

This chain uses TRBV9 with TRBJ2-2, with TRBD1 as a possible D gene (6 bases). CDR1 SGDLS and CDR2 YYNGEE come from the germline V gene. The CDR3 consists of 15 residues. With 3 bases removed from V and 1 base from J, the gap between germline ends came to 10 bases. The CDR3 spells CASSAHRVNTGELFF. The CDR3 nucleotides read TGTGCCAGCAGCGCACACAGGGTGAACACCGGGGAGCTGTTTTTT.

V is TRBV6-5 and J is TRBJ1-1; no reliable D call. The germline V gene encodes CDR1 MNHEY and CDR2 SVGAGI. CDR3 length: 11 residues. Trimming removed 8 bases at V and 3 bases at J, with 7 bases between. CDR3 coding DNA: TGTGCCAGCTACGAGCACACTGAAGCTTTCTTT. Translation gives CASYEHTEAFF.

The V gene is TRBV2, the J gene TRBJ2-5, with a weak D call TRBD1 (6 bases). From germline, CDR1 is SNHLY and CDR2 FYNNEI. This CDR3 is 15 amino acids long. Trimming took off 6 bases at V and 0 bases at J, with 14 bases between the two ends. CDR3 residues: CASSAGQRYQETQYF. Written as DNA, the CDR3 is TGTGCCAGCAGCGCCGGACAGCGGTACCAAGAGACCCAGTACTTC. The full variable domain, completed using reference TRBV2 and TRBJ2-5, is EPEVTQTPSHQVTQMGQEVILRCVPISNHLYFYWYRQILGQKVEFLVSFYNNEISEKSEIFDDQFSVERPDGSNFTLKIRSTKLEDSAMYFCASSAGQRYQETQYFGPGTRLLVL.

This chain joins TRBV27 and TRBJ2-7; 7 positions match TRBD2. Trimming at V came to 2 bases and at J to 0 bases, leaving 4 bases not matched to a gene. Germline-derived CDR1 and CDR2 are MNHEY and SMNVEV (reference sequence). This CDR3 is 15 amino acids long. The CDR3 DNA reads TGTGCCAGCAGTTTACGGGAGGTTGGCTCCTACGAGCAGTACTTC. Its translation: CASSLREVGSYEQYF.

The chain links TRBV10-3 to TRBJ2-7, with TRBD2 as a possible D gene (6 bases). The CDR3 has 13 residues. From germline, CDR1 is ENHRY and CDR2 SYGVKD. The V gene lost 7 bases and the J gene lost 0 bases, with 10 bases spanning the gap. The CDR3 region has the DNA TGTGCCATCACTAGCGTGAGCTCCTACGAGCAGTACTTC. Translated, it gives CAITSVSSYEQYF.

The rearrangement uses TRBV27 and TRBJ1-3; D may be TRBD1 (5 bases). This CDR3 is built from 14 residues. Deletions cut 3 bases from V and 1 base from J, with 7 bases between. Germline-derived CDR1 and CDR2 are MNHEY and SMNVEV (reference sequence). In nucleotides, the CDR3 is TGTGCCAGCAGTTTTCAGGGATCTGGAAACACCATATATTTT. This encodes CASSFQGSGNTIYF.

This clone was observed a single time. V is TRBV7-2 and J is TRBJ2-1; TRBD2 matches at 9 bases. V lost 3 bases and J lost 3; bases outside the gene matches: 6. Germline V lookup: CDR1 SGHTA, CDR2 FQGNSA. There are 16 residues in the CDR3. The CDR3 is CASSFYSGGYYNEQFF. CDR3 in DNA: TGTGCCAGCAGCTTTTATAGCGGGGGATACTACAATGAGCAGTTCTTC.